Shown below are 26 T cell receptor beta chains from a single sample sequenced in a study of shared clonotypes between healthy human individuals. Libraries were prepared by immunoSEQ multiplex PCR; TCRdb keeps only in-frame clonotypes and omits some of them. The top ten hold approximately 25% of the sample, which has about 680,000 clones, 92% seen once. CD45RO negativity and positive selection for CCR7 defined naive CD8 cells, a population that excluded terminally differentiated effector memory CD45RA+ cells. Material for sequencing was naive CD8+ T cells sorted from blood. The origin of the receptors is a man aged 25-45 years in good health.

The chain uses TRBV28 and TRBJ1-2; D unresolved. The CDR3 sequence is 14 residues long. V was shortened by 5 bases and J by 7 bases, with 17 bases between the two germline ends. Germline V lookup: CDR1 MDHEN, CDR2 SYDVKM. The CDR3 region has the DNA TGTGCCAGCAGTGACCTGGCGGGGTCGAGTGGCTACACCTTC. Encoded protein: CASSDLAGSSGYTF.

This rearrangement joins TRBV6-1 to TRBJ2-7; D is possibly TRBD1 or TRBD2 (5 bases each). Trimming took 2 bases from V and 0 from J, leaving 11 bases between them. Germline V gene data show CDR1 as MNHNS and CDR2 as SASEGT. This CDR3 comprises 15 residues. The CDR3 nucleotides are TGTGCCAGCAGTGAATGGGCAGGGAGCTCCTACGAGCAGTACTTC. This encodes CASSEWAGSSYEQYF.

The rearrangement uses TRBV7-9 and TRBJ2-1, with D possibly matching TRBD2 (5 bases). Germline CDR1 SEHNR, CDR2 FQNEAQ (reference sequence). CDR3 length equals 15 residues. Trimming cost V 4 bases and J 8 bases, with 18 bases left between them. CDR3 in amino acids: CASSSSGISRYEQFF. In DNA, the CDR3 is TGTGCCAGCAGCTCGTCCGGGATTAGCAGGTATGAGCAGTTCTTC.

This chain uses TRBV29-1 with TRBJ2-1, with a tentative D call TRBD2 (5 bases). Germline V gene data show CDR1 as SQVTM and CDR2 as ANQGSEA. Trimming cost V 4 bases and J 6 bases, with 7 bases left between them. CDR3 size: 11 residues. CDR3 region: CSVGAANEQFF. CDR3 sequence (DNA): TGCAGCGTTGGAGCGGCCAATGAGCAGTTCTTC.

This clone appeared once. V is TRBV27 and J is TRBJ2-4, with D possibly TRBD1 on 5 matching bases. The CDR3 is made up of 16 amino acids. Germline CDR1 MNHEY, CDR2 SMNVEV (reference sequence). The V end lost 3 bases, the J end lost 6 bases, and 18 bases lay between the germline ends. The DNA of the CDR3 is TGTGCCAGCAGTTTTGTAGGGGCCGCAGGATCAAACATTCAGTACTTC. This sequence encodes CASSFVGAAGSNIQYF.

V and J are TRBV6-1 and TRBJ1-5; 7 bases fit TRBD1. V was clipped by 3 bases and J by 7 bases; unmatched bases: 6. The length of the CDR3 is 14 residues. The germline gives CDR1 MNHNS, CDR2 SASEGT. The CDR3 is CASSDKGARQPQHF. The CDR3 DNA is TGTGCCAGCAGTGATAAGGGGGCACGGCAGCCCCAGCATTTT.

The genes are TRBV7-2 and TRBJ2-1, with D possibly matching TRBD1 (6 bases). The length of the CDR3 is 15 residues. The germline CDR1 and CDR2 sequences are SGHTA and FQGNSA. The V end was cut by 5 bases, the J end by 3 bases, with 14 bases between. The CDR3 sequence is CASSPRGVLYNEQFF. CDR3 DNA: TGTGCCAGCAGCCCCAGGGGAGTTCTCTACAATGAGCAGTTCTTC.

The J gene is TRBJ2-3, the V gene TRBV27; D might be TRBD2 (6 bases). Trimming took 4 bases from V and 1 from J, leaving 15 bases between them. The CDR3 has 16 residues. Germline V gene lookup returns CDR1 MNHEY and CDR2 SMNVEV (reference sequence). The DNA for the CDR3 is TGTGCCAGCAGTTGGGTAGCGGCCACCGGCACAGATACGCAGTATTTT. It is translated as CASSWVAATGTDTQYF.

This rearrangement joins TRBV11-2 to TRBJ2-7; D is possibly TRBD1 (6 bases). V gave up 4 bases and J gave up 2 bases, with 18 bases separating them. CDR3 length: 16 residues. Germline V gene sequence: CDR1 SGHAT, CDR2 FQNNGV. The DNA for the CDR3 is TGTGCCAGCAGCTCCTTTGATGGACAGATACCCTACGAGCAGTACTTC. Translated: CASSSFDGQIPYEQYF.

V usage is TRBV5-5 and J usage is TRBJ2-7, with 9 nucleotides matching TRBD1. Germline CDR1 and CDR2: SGHKS and YYEKEE (reference sequence). V dropped 6 bases and J dropped 2; count of bases not matched to a gene: 9. The CDR3 loop spans 15 amino acids. The CDR3 region is CASTLGQGGPYEQYF. The CDR3 DNA sequence: TGTGCCAGCACCCTGGGACAGGGTGGACCCTACGAGCAGTACTTC.

The chain employs TRBV18 and TRBJ2-1; 8 nucleotides match TRBD1. Trimming at V came to 3 bases and at J to 0 bases, leaving 16 bases not matched to a gene. The CDR3 is made up of 20 amino acids. CDR1 is KGHSH, CDR2 LQKENI, per germline. As DNA, the CDR3 is TGTGCCAGCTCACCCTCAAGGGGACAGGTTGCCGTCAGCTCCTACAATGAGCAGTTCTTC. The encoded protein is CASSPSRGQVAVSSYNEQFF.

Regarding this clone: The same CDR3 can be traced to other DNA sequences in this sample. This chain links TRBV5-4 with TRBJ2-1; D not resolved. V was shortened by 4 bases and J by 8 bases, with 10 bases between the two germline ends. The CDR3 is made up of 12 amino acids. Per germline, CDR1 SGHNT and CDR2 YYREEE (reference sequence). CDR3 region: CASSLLGDEQFF. The CDR3 DNA sequence: TGTGCCAGCAGCCTACTTGGGGATGAGCAGTTCTTC.

V is TRBV27 and J is TRBJ2-7, with D perhaps TRBD1 (6 bases). The CDR3 is 15 residues long. V was cut by 5 bases and J by 0 bases, with 14 bases left in between. CDR1 is MNHEY, CDR2 SMNVEV, per germline (reference sequence). Here the CDR3 reads CASSPRDTLSYEQYF. In nucleotides, the CDR3 is TGTGCCAGCAGTCCCCGGGACACACTCTCCTACGAGCAGTACTTC.

The J gene is TRBJ1-2, the V gene TRBV10-3, with 9 bases fitting TRBD1. The CDR3 contains 15 residues. From germline, CDR1 is ENHRY and CDR2 SYGVKD. J gave up 3 bases and V 5 bases, and 7 bases lay outside the gene matches. CDR3 in amino acids: CAISTGTGTHYGYTF. CDR3 DNA sequence: TGTGCCATCAGTACCGGGACAGGGACCCACTATGGCTACACCTTC.

This clone was observed a single time. The chain couples TRBV14 to TRBJ2-5; TRBD2 might be the D (5 bases). Germline V lookup: CDR1 SGHDN, CDR2 FVKESK. The CDR3 has 18 residues. The ends were cut back, 1 base at V and 2 bases at J, with 20 bases in the middle. CDR3 residues: CASSQGNSPIPGQETQYF. CDR3 coding DNA: TGTGCCAGCAGCCAAGGAAACAGCCCGATTCCGGGGCAAGAGACCCAGTACTTC.

The V and J genes are TRBV7-9 and TRBJ2-7; perhaps TRBD2 as D (6 bases). CDR1 and CDR2 (germline): SEHNR, FQNEAQ (reference sequence). The CDR3 sequence is 15 residues long. V was trimmed by 6 bases and J by 0 bases, leaving 15 bases between them. The CDR3 is CASRTNSGSSYEQYF. CDR3 DNA sequence: TGTGCCAGCAGGACTAATAGCGGTTCCTCCTACGAGCAGTACTTC.

The rearrangement joins TRBV10-3 to TRBJ2-7; TRBD2 is a possible D gene (6 bases). V was trimmed by 6 bases and J by 0 bases, leaving 18 bases between them. The CDR3 totals 16 residues. Germline V lookup: CDR1 ENHRY, CDR2 SYGVKD. This CDR3 reads CAIRDGRFGGSYEQYF. CDR3 DNA sequence: TGTGCCATCAGGGACGGAAGGTTCGGGGGCTCCTACGAGCAGTACTTC.

This chain links TRBV11-2 with TRBJ2-1; 9 positions match TRBD2. V shed 1 base, J shed 3 bases, and the junction held 4 bases outside the gene matches. CDR1 and CDR2 from the germline V gene are SGHAT and FQNNGV. The CDR3 spans 16 residues. In DNA form, the CDR3 reads TGTGCCAGCAGCTTAGTCGCGGGAGGGAGCTACAATGAGCAGTTCTTC. Translating gives CASSLVAGGSYNEQFF.

The V gene is TRBV11-3, the J gene TRBJ2-2; D gene ambiguous. This CDR3 is built from 12 residues. Trimming left V 6 bases short and J 4 bases short, with 6 bases between. The germline CDR1 and CDR2 sequences are SGHNT and YENEEA. The CDR3 DNA is TGTGCCAGCAGAGGGATCACCGGGGAGCTGTTTTTT. Protein sequence: CASRGITGELFF.

V is TRBV27 and J is TRBJ2-7; perhaps D is TRBD1 or TRBD2 (5 bases each). Germline lookup yields CDR1 MNHEY and CDR2 SMNVEV (reference sequence). Between the trimmed V and J ends, which lost 5 bases and 4 bases, there was a span of 15 bases. CDR3 length equals 14 residues. The CDR3 DNA follows: TGTGCCAGCAGTGCGGGCAGGGAGAGGTACGAGCAGTACTTC. It specifies CASSAGRERYEQYF.

The chain uses TRBV6-6 and TRBJ2-7; D gene uncertain. The V gene's germline CDR1 is MNHNY and CDR2 SVGAGI (reference sequence). V lost 5 bases, J lost 4 bases, and 18 bases lay in between. The CDR3 totals 15 residues. The CDR3 DNA reads TGTGCCAGCAGTCCCCACGGGCAAGGAGTTTACGAGCAGTACTTC. Its protein is CASSPHGQGVYEQYF.

The rearrangement joins TRBV23-1 to TRBJ2-7; unclear D gene. TRBV23-1 is an ORF for which the function is uncertain. The CDR3 has 15 residues. Trimming took off 0 bases at V and 3 bases at J, with 12 bases between the two ends. The chain's CDR3 is CASSQSFPGYYEQYF. CDR3 coding DNA: TGCGCCAGCAGTCAATCCTTCCCAGGATACTACGAGCAGTACTTC.

This clone appeared a single time. The gene calls are TRBV27 and TRBJ1-5, with a weak D call TRBD1 (5 bases). CDR3 length: 16 residues. Germline-derived CDR1 and CDR2 are MNHEY and SMNVEV (reference sequence). The V gene lost 5 bases and the J gene lost 3 bases, with 17 bases spanning the gap. CDR3 sequence (DNA): TGTGCCAGCAGTGCTCTTCGTGGGGGTACCAATCAGCCCCAGCATTTT. It yields the protein CASSALRGGTNQPQHF.

The chain has TRBV7-9 and TRBJ2-4; D might be TRBD1 (6 bases). V lost 5 bases, J lost 9 bases, and 17 bases lay in between. The CDR3 totals 14 residues. Germline V gives CDR1 SEHNR, CDR2 FQNEAQ (reference sequence). The DNA of the CDR3 is TGTGCCAGCAGCCCAACAGGGCCCAGGGGCATTCAGTACTTC. Translating gives CASSPTGPRGIQYF.

This clone was detected only once. In nucleotides, the CDR3 is TGTGCCAGCAGCCCCCTTGGAGGCAGCACAGATACGCAGTATTTT. It codes for CASSPLGGSTDTQYF. The chain couples TRBV7-9 to TRBJ2-3, with TRBD2 as a possible D gene (5 bases). This CDR3 spans 15 amino acids. Germline V CDR1 and CDR2: SEHNR, FQNEAQ (reference sequence). Trimming left V 5 bases short and J 0 bases short, with 12 bases between.

The chain couples TRBV2 to TRBJ1-5; TRBD1 matches 7 bases. Per germline, CDR1 SNHLY and CDR2 FYNNEI. This CDR3 is built from 14 residues. Trimming cost V 6 bases and J 6 bases; bases outside gene matches: 8. The CDR3 protein is CASSVAGGVQPQHF. The CDR3, as DNA: TGTGCCAGCAGCGTGGCAGGGGGAGTTCAGCCCCAGCATTTT.